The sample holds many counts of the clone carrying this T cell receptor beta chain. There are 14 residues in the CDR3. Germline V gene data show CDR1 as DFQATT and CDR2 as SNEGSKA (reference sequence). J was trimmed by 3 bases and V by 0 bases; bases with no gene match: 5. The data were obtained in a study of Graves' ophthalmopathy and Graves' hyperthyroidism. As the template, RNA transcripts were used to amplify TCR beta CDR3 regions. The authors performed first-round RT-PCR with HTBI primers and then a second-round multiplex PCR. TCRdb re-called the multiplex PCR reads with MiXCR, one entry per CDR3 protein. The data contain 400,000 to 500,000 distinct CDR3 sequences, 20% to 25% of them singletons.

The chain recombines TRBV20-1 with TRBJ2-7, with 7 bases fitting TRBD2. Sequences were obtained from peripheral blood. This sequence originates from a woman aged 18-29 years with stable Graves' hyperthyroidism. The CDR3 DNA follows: TGCAGTGCTAGAGATTCACGCGGGAGCTACGAGCAGTACTTC. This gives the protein CSARDSRGSYEQYF.